One sample yielded the 20 T cell receptor beta chains listed below, sequenced in a study of OX40 agonist ivuxolimab in advanced cancers. TCRdb keeps only in-frame clones here, not all; method: immunoSEQ multiplex PCR. The table records over 45,000 clones, more than 75% of them present only once. The input for sequencing was CD4+ or CD8+ T cells sorted from blood, taken in a trial of the OX40 agonist ivuxolimab. These receptors came from an adult with an advanced solid tumor such as melanoma, head and neck, liver or kidney cancer.

J is TRBJ2-5 and V is TRBV5-1; 11 bases line up with TRBD1. With 4 bases clipped from V and 10 bases from J, the junction kept 9 bases outside the gene matches. Germline lookup yields CDR1 SGHRS and CDR2 YFSETQ. The CDR3 contains 14 residues. The CDR3 nucleotides read TGCGCCAGCAGCCCCACCGGACAGGGGGCTAACCAGTACTTC. Encoded protein: CASSPTGQGANQYF.

This sequence joins TRBV28 and TRBJ1-5; perhaps TRBD1 as D (5 bases). Germline loops: CDR1 MDHEN, CDR2 SYDVKM. This CDR3 is built from 12 residues. The V end was cut by 5 bases, the J end by 4 bases, with 6 bases between. The CDR3 spells CASSGGNQPQHF. CDR3 in DNA: TGTGCCAGCAGTGGGGGGAATCAGCCCCAGCATTTT.

This clone is labeled medium-sized. This sample includes further DNA sequences coding for the same CDR3. V gene TRBV6-1 combines with J gene TRBJ2-5; 7 bases map to TRBD1. Trimming cost V 6 bases and J 2 bases; bases outside gene matches: 3. Germline lookup yields CDR1 MNHNS and CDR2 SASEGT. This CDR3 has 13 amino acids. The DNA of the CDR3 is TGTGCCAGCAGCTCGGGACAGCAAGAGACCCAGTACTTC. It yields the protein CASSSGQQETQYF.

The chain uses TRBV7-8 and TRBJ2-1; D call uncertain. Trimming removed 5 bases from V and 6 bases from J, with 5 bases in between. The CDR3 has 11 amino acids. Germline V gene sequence: CDR1 SGHVS, CDR2 FQNEAQ. The chain's CDR3 is CASSRFNEQFF. In nucleotides, the CDR3 is TGTGCCAGCAGCCGGTTCAATGAGCAGTTCTTC. The full variable domain, rest sourced from reference TRBV7-8 and TRBJ2-1, is GAGVSQSPRYKVAKRGQDVALRCDPISGHVSLFWYQQALGQGPEFLTYFQNEAQLDKSGLPSDRFFAERPEGSVSTLKIQRTQQEDSAVYLCASSRFNEQFFGPGTRLTVL.

This clone appeared once. The chain employs TRBV7-6 and TRBJ2-3; D unclear. Germline CDR1 and CDR2: SGHVS and FNYEAQ. The V end was cut by 4 bases, the J end by 2 bases, with 1 base between. This CDR3 is 11 amino acids long. The CDR3 DNA follows: TGTGCCAGCAGCTCCACAGATACGCAGTATTTT. Protein product: CASSSTDTQYF. Variable domain in full (rest from reference TRBV7-6 and TRBJ2-3): GAGVSQSPRYKVTKRGQDVALRCDPISGHVSLYWYRQALGQGPEFLTYFNYEAQQDKSGLPNDRFSAERPEGSISTLTIQRTEQRDSAMYRCASSSTDTQYFGPGTRLTVL.

V usage is TRBV20-1 and J usage is TRBJ1-2; D is unresolved. Trimming left V 6 bases short and J 5 bases short, with 4 bases between. Germline V gene sequence: CDR1 DFQATT, CDR2 SNEGSKA (reference sequence). The CDR3 extends over 9 amino acids. In DNA form, the CDR3 reads TGCAGTGCCTCATATGGCTACACCTTC. Translation gives CSASYGYTF.

The gene calls are TRBV18 and TRBJ1-2; 9 positions match TRBD1. V gave up 3 bases and J gave up 0 bases; unmatched junction bases: 2. This CDR3 contains 15 residues. Per germline, CDR1 KGHSH and CDR2 LQKENI. CDR3 amino acids: CASSPGQGANYGYTF. As DNA, the CDR3 is TGTGCCAGCTCACCGGGACAGGGAGCTAACTATGGCTACACCTTC.

The chain links TRBV10-1 to TRBJ1-1, with D possibly matching TRBD1 (5 bases). The CDR3 runs 10 residues. With 7 bases removed from V and 8 bases from J, the gap between germline ends came to 8 bases. The germline V gene encodes CDR1 WNHNN and CDR2 SYGVQD (reference sequence). The CDR3 nucleotides are TGCGCCAGCATAAGACAGGAAGCTTTCTTT. It encodes CASIRQEAFF.

This chain links TRBV2 with TRBJ2-5; unclear D gene. Germline-derived CDR1 and CDR2 are SNHLY and FYNNEI. V was trimmed by 2 bases and J by 9 bases, leaving 10 bases between them. The CDR3 consists of 12 residues. The CDR3 nucleotides read TGTGCCAGCAGTGAAAGAACTGCTCCCCAGTACTTC. Protein sequence: CASSERTAPQYF.

The chain recombines TRBV5-6 with TRBJ2-3, with D possibly being TRBD2 (6 bases). Germline-derived CDR1 and CDR2 are SGHDT and YYEEEE. This CDR3 has 16 residues. The V gene lost 4 bases and the J gene lost 0 bases, with 15 bases spanning the gap. CDR3 nucleotides: TGTGCCAGCAGCCGGTTCGAGCGGGCTAGCACAGATACGCAGTATTTT. It encodes CASSRFERASTDTQYF.

The chain links TRBV5-6 to TRBJ1-5; weak D call: TRBD1 (6 bases). The CDR3 totals 14 residues. Trimming stripped 4 bases from V and 3 bases from J, with 11 bases between. The germline CDR1 and CDR2 sequences are SGHDT and YYEEEE. The CDR3: CASSRGQYNQPQHF. The CDR3 nucleotides read TGTGCCAGCAGCCGCGGACAGTACAATCAGCCCCAGCATTTT.

This clone ranks as medium-sized. This chain links TRBV30 with TRBJ1-5, with TRBD1 as a possible D gene (5 bases). The CDR3 is 15 residues long. Germline-derived CDR1 and CDR2 are GTSNPN and SVGIG (reference sequence). V gave up 8 bases and J gave up 9 bases, with 26 bases separating them. The CDR3 DNA reads TGTGCCGTAAGCAGTCAGGGAGCTAAAACGCGGCCCCAGCATTTT. Translation gives CAVSSQGAKTRPQHF.

The chain recombines TRBV5-1 with TRBJ2-3; D ambiguous. The V gene lost 1 base and the J gene lost 1 base, with 4 bases spanning the gap. The CDR3 runs 13 residues. Germline-derived CDR1 and CDR2 are SGHRS and YFSETQ. The CDR3 region has the DNA TGCGCCAGCAGCTTGAGTGGCACAGATACGCAGTATTTT. Translating it yields CASSLSGTDTQYF.

The chain combines TRBV6-4 with TRBJ2-7; 7 positions agree with TRBD2. CDR1 MRHNA and CDR2 SNTAGT come from the germline V gene. V was pared by 5 bases and J by 0 bases, with 7 bases of the junction left unmatched. This CDR3 is 15 amino acids long. The CDR3 loop is CASSPSSGTSYEQYF. The CDR3, as DNA: TGTGCCAGCAGTCCTTCTAGCGGAACCTCCTACGAGCAGTACTTC.

The V gene is TRBV4-2, the J gene TRBJ2-2; 7 bases map to TRBD2. Germline values: CDR1 LGHNA, CDR2 YNFKEQ. J gave up 1 base and V 3 bases, and 5 bases lay outside the gene matches. The CDR3 covers 16 residues. The CDR3 loop is CASSQEAGQNTGELFF. The CDR3, as DNA: TGTGCCAGCAGCCAGGAAGCGGGGCAGAACACCGGGGAGCTGTTTTTT.

J is TRBJ2-1 and V is TRBV5-6; D is unclear. CDR1 is SGHDT and CDR2 is YYEEEE in the germline V gene. V dropped 4 bases and J dropped 5 bases, with 25 bases sitting between them. The CDR3 length is 18 residues. The CDR3 DNA sequence: TGTGCCAGCAGCCCCCCCCTGTGGCGGCCCCTAACCGACAATGAGCAGTTCTTC. Translating gives CASSPPLWRPLTDNEQFF.

The chain recombines TRBV7-9 with TRBJ2-1, with D hard to call. The V and J ends lost 4 bases and 3 bases respectively, with 7 bases between them. The CDR3 extends over 13 amino acids. Germline values: CDR1 SEHNR, CDR2 FQNEAQ (reference sequence). The CDR3 coding sequence is TGTGCCAGCAGCTATGGAAACTACAATGAGCAGTTCTTC. Translating gives CASSYGNYNEQFF. Supplemented by reference TRBV7-9 and TRBJ2-1, the full variable domain reads DTGVSQNPRHKITKRGQNVTFRCDPISEHNRLYWYRQTLGQGPEFLTYFQNEAQLEKSRLLSDRFSAERPKGSFSTLEIQRTEQGDSAMYLCASSYGNYNEQFFGPGTRLTVL.

The V and J genes are TRBV7-9 and TRBJ1-4; 8 nucleotides align to TRBD1. Germline V CDR1 and CDR2: SEHNR, FQNEAQ (reference sequence). V gave up 1 base and J gave up 8 bases; unmatched junction bases: 6. The length of the CDR3 is 15 residues. This CDR3 reads CASSLGTGFGEKLFF. CDR3 nucleotide sequence: TGTGCCAGCAGCTTAGGGACAGGGTTCGGGGAAAAACTGTTTTTT.

This clone occurred once. The chain couples TRBV6-4 to TRBJ2-3; D remains ambiguous. Trimming removed 2 bases at V and 3 bases at J, with 9 bases between. CDR1 is MRHNA and CDR2 is SNTAGT in the germline V gene. This CDR3 has 14 residues. This chain's CDR3 is CASSDRSGTDTQYF. For the CDR3, the DNA is TGTGCCAGCAGTGACAGAAGTGGGACAGATACGCAGTATTTT.

The rearrangement links TRBV6-1 to TRBJ2-5; D might be TRBD1 or TRBD2, each matching 6 bases. Trimming cost V 2 bases and J 2 bases, with 15 bases left between them. The CDR3 totals 16 residues. Germline values: CDR1 MNHNS, CDR2 SASEGT. The CDR3 loop reads CASSEWGAGWQETQYF. CDR3 sequence (DNA): TGTGCCAGCAGTGAATGGGGGGCAGGGTGGCAAGAGACCCAGTACTTC.